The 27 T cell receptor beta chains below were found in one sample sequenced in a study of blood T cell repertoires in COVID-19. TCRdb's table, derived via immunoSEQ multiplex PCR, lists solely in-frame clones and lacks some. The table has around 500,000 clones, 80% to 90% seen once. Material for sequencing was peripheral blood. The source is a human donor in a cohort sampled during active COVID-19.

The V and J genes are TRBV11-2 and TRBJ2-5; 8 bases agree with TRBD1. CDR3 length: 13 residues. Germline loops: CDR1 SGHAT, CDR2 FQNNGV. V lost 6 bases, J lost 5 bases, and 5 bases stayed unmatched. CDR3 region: CASRKQGGETQYF. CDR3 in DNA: TGTGCCAGCAGAAAACAGGGGGGCGAGACCCAGTACTTC.

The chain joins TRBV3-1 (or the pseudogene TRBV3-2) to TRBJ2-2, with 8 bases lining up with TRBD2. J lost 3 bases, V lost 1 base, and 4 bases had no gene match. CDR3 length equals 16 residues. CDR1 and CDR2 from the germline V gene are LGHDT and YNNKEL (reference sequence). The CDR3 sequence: CASSQGGGPDTGELFF. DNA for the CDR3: TGTGCCAGCAGCCAAGGCGGGGGGCCCGACACCGGGGAGCTGTTTTTT.

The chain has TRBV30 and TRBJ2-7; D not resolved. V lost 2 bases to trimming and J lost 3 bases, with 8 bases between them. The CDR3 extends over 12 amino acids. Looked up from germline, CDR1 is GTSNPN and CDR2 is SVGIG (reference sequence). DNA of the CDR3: TGTGCCTGGAGTAGCCGTTTCTACGAGCAGTACTTC. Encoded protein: CAWSSRFYEQYF.

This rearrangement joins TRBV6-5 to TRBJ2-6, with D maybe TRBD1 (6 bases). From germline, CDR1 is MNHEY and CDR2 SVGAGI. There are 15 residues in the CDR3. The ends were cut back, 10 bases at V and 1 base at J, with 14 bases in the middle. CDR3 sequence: CATQPGQSGANVLTF. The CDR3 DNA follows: TGTGCCACTCAACCCGGACAGTCTGGGGCCAACGTCCTGACTTTC.

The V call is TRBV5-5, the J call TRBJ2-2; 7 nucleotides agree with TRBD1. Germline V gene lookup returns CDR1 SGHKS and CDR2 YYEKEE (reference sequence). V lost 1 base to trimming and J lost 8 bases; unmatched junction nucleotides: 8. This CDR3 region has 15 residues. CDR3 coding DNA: TGTGCCAGCAGCTTGTTAGGGGGCGCAAGTGGGGAGCTGTTTTTT. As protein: CASSLLGGASGELFF.

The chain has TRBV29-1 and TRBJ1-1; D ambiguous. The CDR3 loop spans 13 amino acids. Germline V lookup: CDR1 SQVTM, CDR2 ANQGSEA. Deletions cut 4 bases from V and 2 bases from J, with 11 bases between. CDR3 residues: CSVVTATNTEAFF. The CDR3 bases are TGCAGCGTTGTAACCGCAACTAACACTGAAGCTTTCTTT.

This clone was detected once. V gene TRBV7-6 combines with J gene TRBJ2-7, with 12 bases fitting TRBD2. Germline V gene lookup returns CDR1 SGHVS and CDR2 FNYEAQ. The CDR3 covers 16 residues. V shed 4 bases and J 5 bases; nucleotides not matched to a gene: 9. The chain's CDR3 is CASSSRLAGGRDEQYF. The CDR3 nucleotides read TGTGCCAGCAGCTCTAGGCTAGCGGGAGGGCGGGACGAGCAGTACTTC.

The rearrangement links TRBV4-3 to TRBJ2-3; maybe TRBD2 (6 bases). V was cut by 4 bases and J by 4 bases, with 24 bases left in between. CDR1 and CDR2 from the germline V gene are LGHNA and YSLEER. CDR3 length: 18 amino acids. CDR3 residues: CASSPRAGGGLRPDTQYF. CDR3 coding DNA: TGCGCCAGCAGCCCAAGAGCGGGCGGAGGTCTAAGGCCAGATACGCAGTATTTT.

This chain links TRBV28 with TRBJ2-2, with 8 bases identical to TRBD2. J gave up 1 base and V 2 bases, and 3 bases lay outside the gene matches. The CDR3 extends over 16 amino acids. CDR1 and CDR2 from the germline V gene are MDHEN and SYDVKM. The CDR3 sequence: CASSLGLAGNTGELFF. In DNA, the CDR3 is TGTGCCAGCAGTTTAGGGCTAGCGGGGAACACCGGGGAGCTGTTTTTT.

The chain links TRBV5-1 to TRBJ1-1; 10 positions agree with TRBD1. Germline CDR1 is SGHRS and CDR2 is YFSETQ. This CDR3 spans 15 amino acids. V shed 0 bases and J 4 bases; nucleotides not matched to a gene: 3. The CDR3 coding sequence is TGCGCCAGCAGCTTGGGGGACAGGGGAACCACTGAAGCTTTCTTT. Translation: CASSLGDRGTTEAFF.

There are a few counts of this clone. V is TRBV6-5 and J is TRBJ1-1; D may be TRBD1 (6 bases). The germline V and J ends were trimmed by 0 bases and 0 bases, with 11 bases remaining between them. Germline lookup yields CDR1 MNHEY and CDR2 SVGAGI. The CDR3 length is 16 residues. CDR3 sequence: CASSYSTGAMNTEAFF. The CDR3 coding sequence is TGTGCCAGCAGTTACTCGACAGGCGCCATGAACACTGAAGCTTTCTTT.

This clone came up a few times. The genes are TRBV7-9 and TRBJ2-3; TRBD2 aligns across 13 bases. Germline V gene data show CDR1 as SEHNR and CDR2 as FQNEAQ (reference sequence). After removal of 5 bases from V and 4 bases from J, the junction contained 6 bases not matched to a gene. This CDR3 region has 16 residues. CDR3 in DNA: TGTGCCAGCAGCCCCTGGACTAGCGGGAGATCAGATACGCAGTATTTT. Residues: CASSPWTSGRSDTQYF.

The CDR3, as DNA: TGCGCCAGCAGCTTAGGGGGAGGGAACGAGCAGTACTTC. Protein sequence: CASSLGGGNEQYF. The gene calls are TRBV5-1 and TRBJ2-7; D may be TRBD2 (7 bases). This CDR3 has 13 amino acids. Germline lookup yields CDR1 SGHRS and CDR2 YFSETQ. V lost 2 bases to trimming and J lost 5 bases, with 11 bases between them.

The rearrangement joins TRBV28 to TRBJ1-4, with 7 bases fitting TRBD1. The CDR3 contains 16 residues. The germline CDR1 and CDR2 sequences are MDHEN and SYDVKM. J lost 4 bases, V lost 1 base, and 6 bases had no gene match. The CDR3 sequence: CASSLSNRGYNEKLFF. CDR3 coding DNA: TGTGCCAGCAGTTTATCCAACAGGGGTTATAATGAAAAACTGTTTTTT.

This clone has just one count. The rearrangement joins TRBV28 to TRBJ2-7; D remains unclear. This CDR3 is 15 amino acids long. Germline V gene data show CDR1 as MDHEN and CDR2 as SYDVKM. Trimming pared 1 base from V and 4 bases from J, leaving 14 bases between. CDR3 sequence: CASSLFSRSTYEQYF. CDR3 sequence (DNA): TGTGCCAGCAGTTTATTCTCTAGATCTACTTACGAGCAGTACTTC.

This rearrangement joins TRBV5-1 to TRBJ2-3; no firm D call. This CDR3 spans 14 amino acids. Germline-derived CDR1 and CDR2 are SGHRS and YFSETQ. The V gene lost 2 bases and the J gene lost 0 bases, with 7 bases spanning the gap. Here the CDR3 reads CASSFTTSTDTQYF. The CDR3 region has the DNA TGCGCCAGCAGCTTTACTACTAGCACAGATACGCAGTATTTT.

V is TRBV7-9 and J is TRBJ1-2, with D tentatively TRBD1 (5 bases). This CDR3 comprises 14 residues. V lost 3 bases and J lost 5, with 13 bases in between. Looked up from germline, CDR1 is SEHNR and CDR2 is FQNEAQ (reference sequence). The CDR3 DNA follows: TGTGCCAGCAGCTTGGGCAGGGAGGGTTATGGCTACACCTTC. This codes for CASSLGREGYGYTF.

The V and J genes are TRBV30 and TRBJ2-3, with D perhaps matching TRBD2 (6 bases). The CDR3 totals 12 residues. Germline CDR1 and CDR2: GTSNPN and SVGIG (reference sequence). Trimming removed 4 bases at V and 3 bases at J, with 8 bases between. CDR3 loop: CAWTRDTDTQYF. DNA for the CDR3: TGTGCCTGGACGCGGGATACAGATACGCAGTATTTT.

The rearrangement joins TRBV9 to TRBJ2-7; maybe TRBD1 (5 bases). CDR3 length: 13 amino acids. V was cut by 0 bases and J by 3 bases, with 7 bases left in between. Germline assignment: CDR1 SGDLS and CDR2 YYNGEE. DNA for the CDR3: TGTGCCAGCAGCGTAGAGCAGGGCTACGAGCAGTACTTC. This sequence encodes CASSVEQGYEQYF.

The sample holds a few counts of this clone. The CDR3 here is CASSSSGGMSNQPQHF. DNA for the CDR3: TGTGCCAGCTCATCTTCAGGGGGTATGAGCAATCAGCCCCAGCATTTT. The chain links TRBV18 to TRBJ1-5, with 7 bases lining up with TRBD1. The CDR3 runs 16 residues. The trim removed 5 bases at V and 1 base at J, leaving 8 bases unmatched. Germline-derived CDR1 and CDR2 are KGHSH and LQKENI.

CDR3 in amino acids: CASSSPGLAGSSYEQYF. The CDR3 DNA sequence: TGTGCCAGCAGTTCACCGGGACTAGCGGGTAGCTCCTACGAGCAGTACTTC. The genes are TRBV27 and TRBJ2-7, with 12 bases fitting TRBD2. Germline-derived CDR1 and CDR2 are MNHEY and SMNVEV (reference sequence). The CDR3 runs to 17 residues. Trimming took 4 bases from V and 0 from J; bases not matched to a gene: 7.

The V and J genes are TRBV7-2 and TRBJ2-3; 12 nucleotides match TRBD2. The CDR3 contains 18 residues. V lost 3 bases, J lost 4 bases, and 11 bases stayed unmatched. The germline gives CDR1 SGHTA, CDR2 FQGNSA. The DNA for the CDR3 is TGTGCCAGCAGCTTTCTGACTAGCGGGAGTCGGTTCCCAGATACGCAGTATTTT. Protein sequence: CASSFLTSGSRFPDTQYF.

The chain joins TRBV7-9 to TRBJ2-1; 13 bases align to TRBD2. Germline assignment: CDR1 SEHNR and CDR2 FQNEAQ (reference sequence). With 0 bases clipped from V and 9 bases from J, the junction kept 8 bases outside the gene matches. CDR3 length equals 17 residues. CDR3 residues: CASSLARTSGRAAEQFF. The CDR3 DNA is TGTGCCAGCAGCTTAGCGCGAACTAGCGGGAGGGCGGCTGAGCAGTTCTTC.

CDR3 sequence reads: CASSLGRGQTNSIRETQYF. CDR3 in DNA: TGTGCCAGCAGCTTAGGACGGGGACAGACAAATTCTATTCGGGAGACCCAGTACTTC. The V gene is TRBV7-2, the J gene TRBJ2-5, with 7 bases matching TRBD1. The CDR3 is made up of 19 amino acids. CDR1 and CDR2 from the germline V gene are SGHTA and FQGNSA. With V trimmed by 1 base and J by 5 bases, 19 bases remained unmatched. The variable domain in full, completed from reference TRBV7-2 and TRBJ2-5, reads GAGVSQSPSNKVTEKGKDVELRCDPISGHTALYWYRQSLGQGLEFLIYFQGNSAPDKSGLPSDRFSAERTGGSVSTLTIQRTQQEDSAVYLCASSLGRGQTNSIRETQYFGPGTRLLVL.

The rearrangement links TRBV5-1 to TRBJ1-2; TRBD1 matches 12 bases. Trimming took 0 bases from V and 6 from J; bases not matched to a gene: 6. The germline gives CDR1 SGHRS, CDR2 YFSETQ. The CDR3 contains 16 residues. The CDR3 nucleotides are TGCGCCAGCAGCTTGGAAACGGGACAGGGGGCACATGGCTACACCTTC. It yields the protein CASSLETGQGAHGYTF.

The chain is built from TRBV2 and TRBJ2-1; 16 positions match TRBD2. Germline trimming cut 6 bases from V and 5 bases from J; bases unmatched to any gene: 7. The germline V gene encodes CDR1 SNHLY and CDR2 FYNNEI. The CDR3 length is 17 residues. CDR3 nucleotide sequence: TGTGCCAGCAGGACGGGACTAGCGGGAGGGGCGAACAATGAGCAGTTCTTC. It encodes CASRTGLAGGANNEQFF.

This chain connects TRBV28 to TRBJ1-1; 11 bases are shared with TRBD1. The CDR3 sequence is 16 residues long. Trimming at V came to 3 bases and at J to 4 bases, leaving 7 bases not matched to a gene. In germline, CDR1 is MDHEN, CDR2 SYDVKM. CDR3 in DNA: TGTGCCAGCAGTTTTGAGGACAGGGGGCGCGTCACTGAAGCTTTCTTT. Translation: CASSFEDRGRVTEAFF.